Listed here are 19 T cell receptor beta chains from one sample, sequenced in a study of glioma-infiltrating T cells. TCR alpha and beta CDR3 regions were amplified from RNA using iRepertoire nested multiplex PCR. MiXCR, applied by TCRdb to the multiplex PCR reads, yields one record per CDR3 protein. The sample shows around 350,000 distinct CDR3 sequences, roughly two fifths of them seen only once. Input material: glioma tissue, nonneoplastic brain tissue, or PBMCs (not recorded which). The receptors were gathered from a human donor with low-grade glioma or glioblastoma, undergoing nonglioma brain surgery, or in good health (not recorded which).

The chain carries TRBV6-1 and TRBJ2-3, with 14 bases matching TRBD2. CDR3 length equals 16 residues. Germline V gene lookup returns CDR1 MNHNS and CDR2 SASEGT. The V and J ends lost 6 bases and 6 bases, in that order; junction bases with no gene match: 8. CDR3 loop: CASSWGTSGSMDTQYF. As DNA, the CDR3 is TGTGCCAGCAGCTGGGGGACTAGCGGGAGTATGGATACGCAGTATTTT.

On this clonotype itself: A clone one base away is much larger, so this may be a read error. The chain joins TRBV6-2 or TRBV6-3 to TRBJ2-1; 9 bases align to TRBD1. The trim removed 6 bases at V and 4 bases at J, leaving 10 bases unmatched. The CDR3 is made up of 16 amino acids. CDR1 and CDR2 from the germline V gene are MNHEY and SVGEGT. The CDR3 sequence is CASSLAAGTGYNEQFF. CDR3 DNA sequence: TGTGCCAGCAGCCTTGCTGCCGGGACAGGGTACAATGAGCAGTTCTTC.

This clonotype was detected only once. With a much larger clone just one base away, this may be a read error. J is TRBJ2-7 and V is TRBV7-2, with no clear D. V gave up 1 base and J gave up 1 base, with 8 bases separating them. This CDR3 contains 14 residues. Per the germline V gene, CDR1 is SGHTA and CDR2 is FQGNSA. This CDR3 reads CASSLVVISYEQYF. The CDR3 DNA follows: TGTGCCAGCAGCTTAGTAGTAATTTCCTACGAGCAGTACTTC. The full variable domain, rest sourced from reference TRBV7-2 and TRBJ2-7, is GAGVSQSPSNKVTEKGKDVELRCDPISGHTALYWYRQSLGQGLEFLIYFQGNSAPDKSGLPSDRFSAERTGGSVSTLTIQRTQQEDSAVYLCASSLVVISYEQYFGPGTRLTVT.

V usage is TRBV5-1 and J usage is TRBJ2-6; D unclear. The ends were cut back, 7 bases at V and 2 bases at J, with 10 bases in the middle. Per the germline V gene, CDR1 is SGHRS and CDR2 is YFSETQ. The CDR3 sequence is 14 residues long. Here the CDR3 DNA reads TGCGCCAGCGGTCGGTTAGCTGGGGCCAACGTCCTGACTTTC. It translates to CASGRLAGANVLTF.

This clonotype was observed many times. The chain uses TRBV28 and TRBJ1-1; 7 nucleotides align to TRBD1. The CDR3 consists of 13 residues. With V trimmed by 3 bases and J by 11 bases, 9 bases remained unmatched. Germline V gives CDR1 MDHEN, CDR2 SYDVKM. CDR3: CASSFRAGGLAFF. For the CDR3, the DNA is TGTGCCAGCAGTTTTAGAGCAGGGGGGTTGGCTTTCTTT.

As regards this clonotype: Given a much more abundant clone one base away, this may be a read error. This CDR3 reads CTSSPRPPYNEQFF. CDR3 in DNA: TGTACCAGCAGCCCGCGCCCCCCCTACAATGAGCAGTTCTTC. The chain is built from TRBV27 and TRBJ2-1, with unresolved D. Looked up from germline, CDR1 is MNHEY and CDR2 is SMNVEV (reference sequence). CDR3 length equals 14 residues.

This clonotype was counted between two and nine times. V and J are TRBV4-2 and TRBJ2-7; 10 bases fit TRBD2. The CDR3 extends over 16 amino acids. The germline CDR1 and CDR2 sequences are LGHNA and YNFKEQ. V trimming: 1 base; J trimming: 4 bases; junction bases outside the gene matches: 7. Here the CDR3 DNA reads TGTGCCAGCAGCCAAGTAGCGGGAGGATTCCCTTACGAGCAGTACTTC. Amino acids: CASSQVAGGFPYEQYF.

About this clonotype: A read error may account for a junction end that differs from germline. The CDR3: CVSSLLGRGRTGELFF. The CDR3 DNA reads TGTGTCAGCAGTTTACTTGGCAGGGGGAGGACCGGGGAGCTGTTTTTT. The chain links TRBV28 to TRBJ2-2; tentative D call: TRBD1 (7 bases). Germline CDR1 and CDR2: MDHEN and SYDVKM. The CDR3 spans 16 residues.

This chain uses TRBV7-9 with TRBJ2-5, with D possibly TRBD2 on 6 matching bases. CDR3 length: 14 amino acids. The germline V and J ends were trimmed by 2 bases and 13 bases, with 20 bases remaining between them. Germline V gene data show CDR1 as SEHNR and CDR2 as FQNEAQ (reference sequence). CDR3 bases: TGTGCCAGCAGCTTATCCCGACTACGGGGGACGTCGTACTTC. It codes for CASSLSRLRGTSYF.

V is TRBV6-2 or TRBV6-3 and J is TRBJ2-7; 11 bases match TRBD2. V dropped 6 bases and J dropped 3; count of bases not matched to a gene: 13. CDR1 is MNHEY and CDR2 is SVGEGT in the germline V gene. The CDR3 extends over 17 amino acids. The CDR3 nucleotides read TGTGCCAGCAGAAGATTACTAGCGGGAGTGTACTTCTACGAGCAGTACTTC. Encoded protein: CASRRLLAGVYFYEQYF.

This clonotype has at least ten counts. CDR3 region: CAISDLGWNSPLHF. CDR3 bases: TGTGCCATCAGTGATTTAGGGTGGAATTCACCCCTCCACTTT. The genes are TRBV10-3 and TRBJ1-6, with unresolved D. CDR3 length equals 14 residues. The germline gives CDR1 ENHRY, CDR2 SYGVKD. Trimming cost V 3 bases and J 7 bases, with 10 bases left between them.

With respect to this clonotype: A clone one base away is much larger, so this may be a read error. The rearrangement uses TRBV20-1 and TRBJ2-5; D perhaps matches TRBD2 (5 bases). Germline V gene data show CDR1 as DFQATT and CDR2 as SNEGSKA (reference sequence). The CDR3 is 13 residues long. CDR3 amino acids: CSAREQRQETKYF. Here the CDR3 DNA reads TGCAGTGCCCGCGAACAGCGGCAAGAGACCAAGTACTTC.

This clonotype has more than one count but fewer than ten. The chain joins TRBV4-3 to TRBJ1-2, with no clear D. The germline gives CDR1 LGHNA, CDR2 YSLEER. This CDR3 is 14 amino acids long. V gave up 0 bases and J gave up 6 bases, with 11 bases separating them. CDR3 sequence reads: CASSQDRNRDGYTF. CDR3 coding DNA: TGCGCCAGCAGCCAAGATCGGAATAGGGATGGCTACACCTTC.

The genes are TRBV20-1 and TRBJ2-1; D unclear. Trimming took off 3 bases at V and 10 bases at J, with 10 bases between the two ends. This CDR3 region has 11 residues. CDR1 is DFQATT and CDR2 is SNEGSKA in the germline V gene (reference sequence). This CDR3 is CSASRSYEQFF. The CDR3 DNA sequence: TGCAGTGCTAGCCGCTCCTACGAGCAGTTCTTC.

This chain uses TRBV2 with TRBJ1-1, with D perhaps TRBD1 (5 bases). Per the germline V gene, CDR1 is SNHLY and CDR2 is FYNNEI. The CDR3 has 13 amino acids. The CDR3 loop reads CVGNSGLMAEAFF. The CDR3 DNA sequence: TGTGTCGGCAATTCAGGGCTTATGGCTGAAGCTTTCTTT.

This clonotype was recorded only once. A read error may produce the germline difference seen at one junction end. The chain is built from TRBV4-2 and TRBJ2-4, with a weak D call TRBD1 (6 bases). This CDR3 comprises 13 residues. Germline V lookup: CDR1 LGHNA, CDR2 YNFKEQ. CDR3: CASSPRDRNTQYF. The CDR3 DNA reads TGTGCCAGCAGCCCTCGTGACAGGAACACTCAGTACTTC.

This clonotype was detected only a few times. V is TRBV7-8 and J is TRBJ2-3; the D is unclear. The CDR3 sequence is 16 residues long. Trimming took 5 bases from V and 2 from J, leaving 17 bases between them. The germline CDR1 and CDR2 sequences are SGHVS and FQNEAQ. DNA for the CDR3: TGTGCCAGCAGCAGAAGGGCCCTAGGAAACACAGATACGCAGTATTTT. It yields the protein CASSRRALGNTDTQYF. The whole variable domain, remainder taken from reference TRBV7-8 and TRBJ2-3, is GAGVSQSPRYKVAKRGQDVALRCDPISGHVSLFWYQQALGQGPEFLTYFQNEAQLDKSGLPSDRFFAERPEGSVSTLKIQRTQQEDSAVYLCASSRRALGNTDTQYFGPGTRLTVL.

This clonotype was detected ten times or more. The CDR3 DNA reads TGTGCCAGCAGTTCGACAGGGATCTATGGCTACACCTTC. Protein: CASSSTGIYGYTF. The chain is built from TRBV6-2 or TRBV6-3 and TRBJ1-2, with 7 nucleotides matching TRBD1. V lost 4 bases and J lost 4; bases outside the gene matches: 3. CDR3 length: 13 amino acids. Germline CDR1 and CDR2: MNHEY and SVGEGT.

This clonotype has just one count. The chain has TRBV7-2 and TRBJ2-1; 12 positions match TRBD2. Trimming took 4 bases from V and 2 from J; bases not matched to a gene: 12. This CDR3 has 19 residues. Germline assignment: CDR1 SGHTA and CDR2 FQGNSA. The CDR3 loop is CASSSRSGLAGRPYNEQFF. CDR3 in DNA: TGTGCCAGCAGCTCTCGAAGCGGACTAGCGGGGCGGCCCTACAATGAGCAGTTCTTC.